This T cell receptor beta chain emerged from a study of T cell responses to AZD1222 COVID-19 vaccine. In the study overall: Combined were second doses at about 4 or about 12 weeks.

This table comes from immunoSEQ multiplex PCR, and its TCRdb copy is limited to in-frame clones, with some not included. This sample has approximately 100,000 clones; roughly nine tenths occur once, and the top ten carry 5.2%. This clone has just one count. The antigen is not known. Study outcomes and limitations: Clonal diversity was possibly underestimated, and the donors were mostly white British, with more females. Distributed over spike, vaccine-associated CD4 TCRs predominated at 160-218 and 743-854.

This CDR3 has 12 amino acids. Per germline, CDR1 GTSNPN and CDR2 SVGIG (reference sequence). Between the trimmed V and J ends, which lost 0 bases and 11 bases, there was a span of 13 bases. The TCR comes from an adult in good health. V is TRBV30 and J is TRBJ1-1; D is possibly TRBD1 (5 bases). Sequencing was performed on peripheral blood, taken on day 0 of AZD1222 vaccination. CDR3 protein: CAWSVGGARAFF. In DNA, the CDR3 is TGTGCCTGGAGTGTAGGCGGGGCGAGGGCTTTCTTT. Full variable domain (remainder filled in from reference TRBV30 and TRBJ1-1): SQTIHQWPATLVQPVGSPLSLECTVEGTSNPNLYWYRQAAGRGLQLLFYSVGIGQISSEVPQNLSASRPQDRQFILSSKKLLLSDSGFYLCAWSVGGARAFFGQGTRLTVV.